The sequence of this T cell receptor beta chain was determined in a study of technical replicates of blood from a few donors (TCRdb year 2017). Preparation of the library involved the immunoSEQ multiplex PCR assay. TCRdb retrieved this table from immuneACCESS and kept in-frame rearrangements only. Not all clones are present; in checked studies, unresolved V genes account for under half, and no reason is known for the remainder. The sample includes some 83,000 clones, with 93% observed a single time. 0.35% to 0.45% of the sample lies in the top ten. On this clone itself: There is no known antigen for this receptor. Base quality data are lacking; no much larger clone is found one base away.

The specimen was T cells isolated from PBMCs. The source of this sequence is a human donor in good health.

The DNA reads TGTGCCAGCAGAGAACAGGGGACCGAAATACGATCCACTGAAGCTTTCTTT. Translated, this is CASREQGTEIRSTEAFF. The rearranged chain carries TRBV2 and TRBJ1-1, with 7 bases matching TRBD1. Including cysteine and phenylalanine, the CDR3 has 17 amino acids. Of all the DNA, just the CDR3 is kept, 51 bases in frame from base 1. Looking up the germline V gene yields CDR1 SNHLY and CDR2 FYNNEI. V is pruned by 6 bases and J by 4 bases, leaving 17 bases of the junction without a gene match.